These 5 T cell receptor beta chains were sequenced from one sample in a study of T cell responses to AZD1222 COVID-19 vaccine. Sequencing was performed with immunoSEQ multiplex PCR; in TCRdb, only in-frame clones are kept and a portion is missing. The sample lists 70,000 to 95,000 clones, roughly 90% occurring once. The material sequenced was peripheral blood, taken 28 days after the second AZD1222 dose. These receptors all come from an adult who received the AZD1222 COVID-19 vaccine.

In DNA form, the CDR3 reads TGTGCCAGCAGCCCACATCGAGGAGGACAGGGCACAGATACGCAGTATTTT. Translation gives CASSPHRGGQGTDTQYF. The rearrangement joins TRBV9 to TRBJ2-3, with TRBD1 matching 7 bases. CDR3 length equals 17 residues. Germline V gene sequence: CDR1 SGDLS, CDR2 YYNGEE. V shed 4 bases, J shed 1 base, and the junction held 12 bases outside the gene matches.

This clone came up once. V and J are TRBV5-1 and TRBJ1-2; TRBD1 matches at 7 bases. J gave up 2 bases and V 0 bases, and 1 base lay outside the gene matches. CDR1 and CDR2 from the germline V gene are SGHRS and YFSETQ. The CDR3 is made up of 14 amino acids. Written as DNA, the CDR3 is TGCGCCAGCAGCTTGGAGGGACAGAACTATGGCTACACCTTC. Its translation: CASSLEGQNYGYTF.

This clone is a singleton in its sample. Mismatch with germline at one junction end may stem from a read error. The CDR3 is CASSPTKVRGTGNIEAFF. The CDR3 nucleotides read TGTGCCAGCTCACCGACCAAGGTACGCGGGACAGGTAACATTGAAGCTTTCTTT. The J gene is TRBJ1-1, the V gene TRBV18; 8 nucleotides align to TRBD1. Germline loops: CDR1 KGHSH, CDR2 LQKENI. The CDR3 is 18 residues long.

The rearrangement uses TRBV19 and TRBJ2-5; 7 positions agree with TRBD2. Trimming cost V 5 bases and J 5 bases; bases outside gene matches: 11. This CDR3 has 15 amino acids. Germline V gene lookup returns CDR1 LNHDA and CDR2 SQIVND (reference sequence). The CDR3 DNA is TGTGCCAGTAGTCCCCGCAGCGGGACGGGGGAGACCCAGTACTTC. Its protein product is CASSPRSGTGETQYF.

The chain is built from TRBV7-9 and TRBJ1-2, with D possibly matching TRBD1 (5 bases). V gave up 6 bases and J gave up 2 bases, with 13 bases separating them. CDR1 and CDR2 (germline): SEHNR, FQNEAQ (reference sequence). The CDR3 contains 14 residues. The CDR3 DNA reads TGTGCCAGCAGTCCTCAGGGATTAAACTATGGCTACACCTTC. This gives the protein CASSPQGLNYGYTF.